The clone carrying this T cell receptor beta chain was detected only a few times. As yet, its antigen is unknown. A multiplex PCR was run with 60 Vbeta primers and 13 Jbeta primers. The protocol was immunoSEQ multiplex PCR, while the TCRdb copy is restricted to in-frame clones and leaves out a portion. Of approximately 88,000 clones listed, 77% are singletons. The entry originates in a study of cytomegalovirus exposure and HLA in healthy donors. Study conclusions and caveats: Researchers reported in a later analysis that a missense DCLRE1C variant was tied to TCR beta V- and J-gene trimming.

Germline CDR1 reads SGHVS; CDR2 reads FQNEAQ. There are 15 residues in the CDR3. With 4 bases clipped from V and 0 bases from J, the junction kept 3 bases outside the gene matches. This chain joins TRBV7-8 and TRBJ2-3; 8 bases map to TRBD1. Sequencing was performed on PBMCs. This clonotype was sampled from a man aged 30 to 45 in good health and CMV-seronegative. The CDR3 is CASSSRTGSTDTQYF. In DNA, the CDR3 is TGTGCCAGCAGCTCCCGGACAGGGAGCACAGATACGCAGTATTTT.